This TCR beta chain was found in a study of cytomegalovirus exposure and HLA in healthy donors. Regarding the study as a whole: Altogether, around 160 TCR beta chains were recorded as cytomegalovirus-associated.

As for this clone: Its antigen is undetermined.

PCR used 60 Vbeta primers and 13 Jbeta primers. The repertoire was sequenced with immunoSEQ multiplex PCR; TCRdb's copy has only in-frame clones and lacks some. The sample has 140,000 to 150,000 clones, 70% to 85% seen once. This CDR3 has 16 amino acids. With V trimmed by 0 bases and J by 7 bases, 10 bases remained unmatched. The V gene's germline CDR1 is SGDLS and CDR2 YYNGEE. Input material: PBMCs. The J gene is TRBJ1-2, the V gene TRBV9; 9 positions match TRBD1. This receptor was identified in a man aged 35 to 55 in good health and CMV-seronegative. The CDR3 loop is CASSVAAQGAFGGYTF. The CDR3 region has the DNA TGTGCCAGCAGCGTAGCAGCACAGGGGGCCTTCGGTGGCTACACCTTC.